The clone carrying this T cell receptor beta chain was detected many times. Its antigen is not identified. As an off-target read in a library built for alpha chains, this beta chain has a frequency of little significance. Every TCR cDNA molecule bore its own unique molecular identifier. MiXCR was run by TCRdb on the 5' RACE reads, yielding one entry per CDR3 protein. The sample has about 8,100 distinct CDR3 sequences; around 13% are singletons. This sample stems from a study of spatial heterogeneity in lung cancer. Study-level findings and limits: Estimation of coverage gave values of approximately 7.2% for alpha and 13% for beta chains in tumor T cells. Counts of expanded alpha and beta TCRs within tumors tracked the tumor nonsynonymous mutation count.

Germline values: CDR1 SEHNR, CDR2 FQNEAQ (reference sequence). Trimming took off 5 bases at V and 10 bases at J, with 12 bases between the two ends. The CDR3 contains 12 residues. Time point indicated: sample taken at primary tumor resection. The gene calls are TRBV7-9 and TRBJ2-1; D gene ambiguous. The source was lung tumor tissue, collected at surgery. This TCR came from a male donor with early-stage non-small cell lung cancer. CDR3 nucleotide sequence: TGTGCCAGCAGCCCTCCCCACGGGGAGCAGTTCTTC. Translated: CASSPPHGEQFF. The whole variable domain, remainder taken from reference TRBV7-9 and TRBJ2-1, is DTGVSQNPRHKITKRGQNVTFRCDPISEHNRLYWYRQTLGQGPEFLTYFQNEAQLEKSRLLSDRFSAERPKGSFSTLEIQRTEQGDSAMYLCASSPPHGEQFFGPGTRLTVL.